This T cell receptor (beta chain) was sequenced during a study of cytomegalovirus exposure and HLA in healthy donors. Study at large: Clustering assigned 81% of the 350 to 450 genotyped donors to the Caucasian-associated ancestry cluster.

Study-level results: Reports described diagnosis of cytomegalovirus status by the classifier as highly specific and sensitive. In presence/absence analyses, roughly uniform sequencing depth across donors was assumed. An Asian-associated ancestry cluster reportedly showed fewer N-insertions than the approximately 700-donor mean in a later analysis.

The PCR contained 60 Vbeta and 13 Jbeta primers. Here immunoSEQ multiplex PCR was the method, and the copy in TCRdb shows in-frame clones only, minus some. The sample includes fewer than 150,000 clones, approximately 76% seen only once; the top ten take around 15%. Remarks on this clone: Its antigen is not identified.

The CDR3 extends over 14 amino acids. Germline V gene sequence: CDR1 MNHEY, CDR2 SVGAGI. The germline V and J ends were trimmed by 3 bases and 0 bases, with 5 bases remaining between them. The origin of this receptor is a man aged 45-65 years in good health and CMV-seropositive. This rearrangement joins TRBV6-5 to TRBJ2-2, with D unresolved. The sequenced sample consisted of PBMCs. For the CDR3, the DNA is TGTGCCAGCAGTTATCGGTCGAACACCGGGGAGCTGTTTTTT. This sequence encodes CASSYRSNTGELFF.